This T cell receptor beta chain appears in the sequencing data of a study of glioma-infiltrating T cells after dendritic cell vaccination (TCRdb year 2016). Looking at the study overall: The cohort comprised about 15 glioblastoma patients from Phase I and II dendritic cell vaccination trials, 9 newly diagnosed and 6 with recurrent disease. Between 2003 and 2012, patients were given autologous tumor lysate-pulsed dendritic cell vaccination. The vaccine consisted of monocyte-derived dendritic cells cultured less than eight days with IL-4 and GM-CSF, then pulsed overnight with autologous tumor lysate. Three intradermal dendritic cell vaccine injections were administered to patients at biweekly intervals in the arm below the axilla. In glioblastoma patients vaccinated with dendritic cells, deep sequencing of TCR beta CDR3 regions served to measure tumor-infiltrating lymphocyte content and to compare repertoires between tumor and blood. Survival after dendritic cell vaccination was correlated with TCR sequencing metrics, including TIL content and tumor-blood repertoire overlap. Paper-wide results and their limitations: After dendritic cell vaccination, a higher estimated pretreatment TIL content predicted longer time to progression and longer overall survival. TCR clonality showed no direct relationship with survival, which suggests that a diverse polyclonal response may matter. The cohort was small and heterogeneous, and full blood and tumor sets were available for few patients, with initial-recurrent tumor pairs available for even fewer patients. The three-group TCR overlap response model was described as speculative and requiring prospective validation.

CDR1 is given as MNHNS and CDR2 as SASEGT, both from the germline V gene. V lost 4 bases and J lost 5 bases, and the count of bases not matched to a germline gene is 7. There are 16 amino acids in the CDR3, from cysteine to phenylalanine inclusive. Only the CDR3 part of the read is kept: 48 bases, read in frame from the first base. Selection of patients required sufficient residual fresh-frozen tumor tissue and over two years of available survival data. Molecular status otherwise varied across the glioblastoma patients, but none of them carried an isocitrate dehydrogenase mutation. PBMC were collected before vaccination, two weeks after the third vaccination, and at tumor progression if progression occurred. The Qiagen DNeasy Blood extraction Kit was used to extract genomic DNA. Using the immunoSEQ assay, TCRB CDR3 regions were amplified from 2 micrograms of genomic DNA, or from all available DNA when less than that was on hand. The multiplex PCR employed 60 forward primers targeting TCR V beta segments and 13 reverse primers targeting J beta segments. Synthetic control templates were spiked into each sample at limiting dilution to estimate reads per starting template. The Illumina HiSeq System generated sequencing reads of 87 bp. Regarding the original processing steps: To remove PCR and sequencing errors, closely related sequences were merged with a nearest neighbor algorithm. TCR overlap was defined as the percentage of unique tumor TCR beta sequences that were also present in the same patient's peripheral blood. As stored in TCRdb, this immuneACCESS dataset retains in-frame rearrangements with V and J assigned. A fraction of the clones does not appear; measured against another copy, unresolved V genes explain less than half of the discrepancy, and the remainder lacks a known reason. The V and J calls and clone size are taken from that table; D and trimming were inferred from the DNA. Across this sample there are roughly 100,000 clones, with 85% seen only once. The ten largest clones add up to 2.5% to 3% of the sample.

Of note for this clone: Its antigen remains undetermined. Nothing much larger sits one base from this clone, and base qualities are not available.

The source of this sequence is a human donor with glioblastoma. This material consisted of blood, taken before dendritic cell vaccination. Recombination connected TRBV6-1 to TRBJ2-3; 12 junctional bases match TRBD2. The nucleotides read TGTGCCAGCAGTGGGCTCGAGACTAGCGGGAGAGATACGCAGTATTTT. Its translation reads: CASSGLETSGRDTQYF.